This entry describes one TCR beta chain. Measured with immunoSEQ multiplex PCR; TCRdb has only the in-frame clones, and not every one. Seen here are 100,000 to 150,000 clones, roughly 89% observed once, and the top ten hold about 2%. This entry belongs to a study of cytomegalovirus exposure and HLA in healthy donors. Study context: The same platform as the approximately 670 first-cohort repertoires was used for the 90 to 150 validation repertoires, a later analysis reported.

The sequence derives from a young woman in good health and CMV-seronegative. What was sequenced was PBMCs.

In nucleotides, the CDR3 is TGTGCCAGCAAGGACGGACTGAGCGGGTACGAGCAGTACTTC. It specifies CASKDGLSGYEQYF. This chain uses TRBV2 with TRBJ2-5; weak D call: TRBD2 (6 bases). The J call may be in error: the DNA end matches TRBJ2-7 better. Per germline, CDR1 SNHLY and CDR2 FYNNEI. The CDR3 sequence is 14 residues long.